Sequencing of this T cell receptor (beta chain) was carried out in a study of T cells in Graves' hyperthyroidism and ophthalmopathy. Per germline, CDR1 WNHNN and CDR2 SYGVQD (reference sequence). The CDR3 sequence is 13 residues long. Regions amplified from RNA transcripts were the TCR beta CDR3 regions. RT-PCR in the first round (using the HTBI primer set) targeted the TCR CDR3. TCRdb re-called the multiplex PCR reads through MiXCR, storing one row per CDR3 protein. The repertoire holds about 360,000 distinct CDR3 sequences, with under 15% as singletons. For Graves' hyperthyroidism to be stable, ophthalmopathy could not progress within 18 months. Notes on the study in general: Researchers found most expanded thyroid clonotypes above 0.001 in blood as well. Median prediction lead before ophthalmopathy onset was 5 to 7.5 months with the model.

For this clonotype: The antigen remains unidentified.

Material for sequencing was blood. The source is a woman aged 18-29 years with Graves' hyperthyroidism. The chain uses TRBV10-1 and TRBJ2-1; a possible D gene is TRBD2 (5 bases). The tail of the sequence fits TRBJ2-7 better, so the J call may be wrong. CDR3 residues: CASSREIRNEQYF. CDR3 DNA: TGCGCCAGCAGCCGGGAAATCCGGAATGAGCAGTACTTC.